The 4 T cell receptor beta chains given below trace back to one sample, sequenced in a study of blood T cell repertoires in COVID-19. Sequencing was performed with immunoSEQ multiplex PCR; in TCRdb, only in-frame clones are kept and a portion is missing. The sample consists of roughly 150,000 clones, about 81% of them appearing once. Sequencing used peripheral blood. The source is a human donor in a cohort sampled during active COVID-19.

The J gene is TRBJ2-7, the V gene TRBV7-6; 15 bases are a match to TRBD2. Germline V lookup: CDR1 SGHVS, CDR2 FNYEAQ. The ends lost 5 bases at V and 4 bases at J; junction bases unmatched: 12. This CDR3 is 18 amino acids long. The CDR3 is CASSPGTSGRRQFYEQYF. As DNA, the CDR3 is TGTGCCAGCAGCCCGGGGACTAGCGGGAGGAGGCAGTTTTACGAGCAGTACTTC.

This clone appeared once. The V call is TRBV7-8, the J call TRBJ2-1; D is ambiguous. The germline V gene encodes CDR1 SGHVS and CDR2 FQNEAQ. The V end was cut by 4 bases, the J end by 8 bases, with 6 bases between. CDR3 length equals 11 residues. The CDR3 coding sequence is TGTGCCAGCAGCTCGAGGTATGAGCAGTTCTTC. It yields the protein CASSSRYEQFF.

This clone was detected a few times. The chain couples TRBV18 to TRBJ1-1; perhaps TRBD1 as D (5 bases). The CDR3 has 14 amino acids. V was cut by 3 bases and J by 0 bases, with 8 bases left in between. Germline V gene data show CDR1 as KGHSH and CDR2 as LQKENI. Here the CDR3 DNA reads TGTGCCAGCTCACCGCAGGGTGTGAACACTGAAGCTTTCTTT. Residues: CASSPQGVNTEAFF.

This chain links TRBV28 with TRBJ2-1; weak D call: TRBD1 (6 bases). The germline CDR1 and CDR2 sequences are MDHEN and SYDVKM. Trimming pared 7 bases from V and 6 bases from J, leaving 10 bases between. The CDR3 contains 12 residues. CDR3 sequence: CASNNRVNEQFF. For the CDR3, the DNA is TGTGCCAGCAATAACAGGGTCAATGAGCAGTTCTTC.